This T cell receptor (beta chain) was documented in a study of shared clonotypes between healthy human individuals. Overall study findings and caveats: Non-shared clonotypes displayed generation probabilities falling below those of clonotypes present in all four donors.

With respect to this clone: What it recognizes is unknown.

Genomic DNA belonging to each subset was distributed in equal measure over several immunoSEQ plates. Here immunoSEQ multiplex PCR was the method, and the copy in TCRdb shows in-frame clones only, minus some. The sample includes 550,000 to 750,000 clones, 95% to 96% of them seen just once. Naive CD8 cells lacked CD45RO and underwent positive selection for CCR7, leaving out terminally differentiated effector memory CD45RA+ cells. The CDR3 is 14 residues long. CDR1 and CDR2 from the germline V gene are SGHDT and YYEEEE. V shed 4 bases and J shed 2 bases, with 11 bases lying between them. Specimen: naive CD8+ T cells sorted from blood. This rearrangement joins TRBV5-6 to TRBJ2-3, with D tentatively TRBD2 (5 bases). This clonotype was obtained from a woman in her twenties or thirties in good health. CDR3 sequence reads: CASSTDSFTDTQYF. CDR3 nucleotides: TGTGCCAGCAGCACGGACTCCTTCACAGATACGCAGTATTTT.